This T cell receptor beta chain derives from a study of T cells after yellow fever vaccination. Looking at the study overall: Some fractions had low cell numbers, and these were prepared with SMART-Seq v4 Ultra Low Input.

The germline CDR1 and CDR2 sequences are SGHAT and FQNNGV. V lost 3 bases and J lost 6, with 6 bases in between. This CDR3 is 11 amino acids long. MiXCR was run by TCRdb on the 5' RACE reads, yielding one entry per CDR3 protein. The sample holds about 110,000 distinct CDR3 sequences, roughly 8.4% seen once. This clonotype has ten or more counts. The sample here was CD8+ T cells sorted from PBMCs, taken 45 days after the yellow fever booster vaccination. The genes are TRBV11-2 and TRBJ2-7; D not resolved. The TCR sequence derives from a man younger than 40 who received the YFV17D yellow fever vaccine. CDR3 sequence reads: CASSFEPEQYF. CDR3 nucleotide sequence: TGTGCCAGCAGCTTTGAACCCGAGCAGTACTTC.